The rows below give T cell receptor beta chains drawn from one sample of a study of OX40 agonist ivuxolimab in advanced cancers. Sequenced by immunoSEQ multiplex PCR; TCRdb stores in-frame clones only, minus some. The table shows tens of thousands of clones, with nearly 80% occurring only once. The sample here was CD4+ or CD8+ T cells sorted from blood, taken in a trial of the OX40 agonist ivuxolimab. Source of these receptors: an adult with an advanced solid tumor such as melanoma, head and neck, liver or kidney cancer. CDR3s include the opening cysteine and the closing phenylalanine or tryptophan. Each record gives: V gene, D gene, clone size, J gene, CDR3 DNA, CDR3 protein. The D gene is left open where the match is weak. Clone size is given for some rows only: seen once, a few or many times, or a class if the clone is expanded.

V gene: TRBV6-1
D gene: .
clone size: .
J gene: TRBJ2-7
CDR3 DNA: TGTGCCAGCAGTGTTCTCTACGAGCAGTACTTC
CDR3 protein: CASSVLYEQYF

V gene: TRBV7-9
D gene: TRBD1
clone size: few
J gene: TRBJ2-5
CDR3 DNA: TGTGCCAGCAGCGCGGGACAGGGAGAAGGAGAGACCCAGTACTTC
CDR3 protein: CASSAGQGEGETQYF

V gene: TRBV6-5
D gene: .
clone size: few
J gene: TRBJ1-2
CDR3 DNA: TGTGCCAGCACACGGGGGTACGGCTACACCTTC
CDR3 protein: CASTRGYGYTF

V gene: TRBV19
D gene: TRBD2
clone size: few
J gene: TRBJ2-5
CDR3 DNA: TGTGCCAGTAAAAATCTAGCGGGGGCCGGAGAGACCCAGTACTTC
CDR3 protein: CASKNLAGAGETQYF

V gene: TRBV5-1
D gene: .
clone size: once
J gene: TRBJ2-1
CDR3 DNA: TGCGCCAGCACCATACAGGGTGGGTCGGCATACAATGAGCAGTTCTTC
CDR3 protein: CASTIQGGSAYNEQFF

V gene: TRBV5-1
D gene: TRBD1
clone size: .
J gene: TRBJ2-6
CDR3 DNA: TGCGCCAGCAGCTTGGGACAGGGCTTGAAGGGGGCCAACGTCCTGACTTTC
CDR3 protein: CASSLGQGLKGANVLTF

V gene: TRBV7-2
D gene: TRBD2
clone size: .
J gene: TRBJ2-1
CDR3 DNA: TGTGCCAGCAGTGTAGCGGGGGTTGCAAATGAGCAGTTCTTC
CDR3 protein: CASSVAGVANEQFF

V gene: TRBV27
D gene: .
clone size: .
J gene: TRBJ2-6
CDR3 DNA: TGTGCCAGCAGTTTAGGGGGACTTGGCTCTGGGGCCAACGTCCTGACTTTC
CDR3 protein: CASSLGGLGSGANVLTF

V gene: TRBV6-1
D gene: TRBD1
clone size: .
J gene: TRBJ1-4
CDR3 DNA: TGTGCCAGCAGTTTTACGACAGGGGGGAATGAAAAACTGTTTTTT
CDR3 protein: CASSFTTGGNEKLFF

V gene: TRBV6-1
D gene: .
clone size: .
J gene: TRBJ1-1
CDR3 DNA: TGTGCCAGCAGGCGGGCGGGAGGGACTGAAGCTTTCTTT
CDR3 protein: CASRRAGGTEAFF

V gene: TRBV4-1
D gene: TRBD1
clone size: .
J gene: TRBJ1-2
CDR3 DNA: TGCGCCAGCAGCCAAGATACATCAGGGGGAATCTATGGCTACACCTTC
CDR3 protein: CASSQDTSGGIYGYTF

V gene: TRBV30
D gene: .
clone size: few
J gene: TRBJ1-1
CDR3 DNA: TGTGCCTGGAGTGTTTTAGACTGGAACACTGAAGCTTTCTTT
CDR3 protein: CAWSVLDWNTEAFF